This TCR beta chain is drawn from a study of identical twins. The CDR3 is 12 amino acids. V lost 4 bases to trimming and J lost 5 bases, with 7 bases between them. CDR1 is LGHDT and CDR2 is YNNKEL in the germline V gene (reference sequence). TCRdb ran MiXCR on the 5' RACE reads and lists one entry per CDR3 protein. The sample holds hundreds of thousands of distinct CDR3 sequences; about 20% are singletons and the top ten take 13%. These same data were also listed under a study on T cells expressing NK-cell markers.

The material sequenced was PBMCs. The receptor was derived from a woman younger than 30 in good health. The chain uses TRBV3-1 and TRBJ2-3; D might be TRBD1 or TRBD2, each matching 5 bases. CDR3 protein: CASSRGRDTQYF. The CDR3 DNA reads as TGTGCCAGCAGCCGGGGGAGAGATACGCAGTATTTT.